This T cell receptor (beta chain) was observed in a study of patients and donors after allogeneic stem cell transplantation (dated by TCRdb to the early 2020s). From the germline V gene, CDR1 is MNHNS and CDR2 is SASEGT. Unmatched junction bases come to 9, with V trimmed by 5 bases and J by 2 bases. Reading from cysteine to phenylalanine, the CDR3 counts 15 amino acids. The sequence is cut down to CDR3 DNA, 45 bases in frame from base 1. Libraries were prepared through RT-PCR. The instrument was a NextSeq 550. TCRdb reran the public reads through fastp at Q25 and MiXCR, keeping productive beta chains. Rows are combined by CDR3 protein, so each entry shows the most common genes and DNA. This sample gives over 350,000 distinct CDR3 sequences in total; approximately 16% of them show up just once. 6% to 8% of the sample lies in the top ten. With regard to this clonotype: Its antigen has not been determined. No base quality values were provided; no much bigger clone lies one nucleotide off.

The V and J segments used are TRBV6-1 and TRBJ2-7, and 7 junction bases match TRBD2. This sequence was found in a human donor who was either an allogeneic HSCT recipient or a stem cell or donor lymphocyte infusion donor (not recorded which). It is not recorded whose cells these are; they may come from a transplant donor. The sample consisted of blood, either unsorted or a sorted T cell fraction (not recorded which). For the CDR3, the sequence is CASSLGEGLPYEQYF. Read as DNA, the sequence is TGTGCCAGCAGTCTAGGGGAGGGATTGCCCTACGAGCAGTACTTC.